This is a list of T cell receptor beta chains from one sample in a study of T cell responses to AZD1222 COVID-19 vaccine. Measured with immunoSEQ multiplex PCR; TCRdb has only the in-frame clones, and not every one. Among 90,000 to 120,000 clones, about 94% were seen once, and the ten largest hold approximately 2.2%. The sequencing used peripheral blood, collected on day 0 of AZD1222 vaccination. The source of these receptors is an adult in good health. CDR3s include the opening cysteine and the closing phenylalanine or tryptophan. The D gene is left open where the match is weak. Rows give clone size only sometimes, using once, few, many, or a class for an expanded clone.

V gene	J gene	clone size	D gene	CDR3 DNA	CDR3 protein
TRBV11-1	TRBJ1-2	.	.	TGTGCCAGCAGCTTAGCCGGGGTGCCCTGGTCTGGCTACACCTTC	CASSLAGVPWSGYTF
TRBV5-1	TRBJ1-4	.	TRBD1	TGCGCCAGCAGCATACAGGGGAATTCTAATGAAAAACTGTTTTTT	CASSIQGNSNEKLFF
TRBV2	TRBJ2-3	.	TRBD2	TGTGCCAGCAGGGCCGGACTAGCGGGTGACCCTAGCACAGATACGCAGTATTTT	CASRAGLAGDPSTDTQYF
TRBV20-1	TRBJ2-1	.	TRBD2	TGCAGTGCTAGTGCTAGCGGGACCGGATACAATGAGCAGTTCTTC	CSASASGTGYNEQFF
TRBV6-6	TRBJ1-2	.	.	TGTGCCAGCAGTTCTTATGGGGGAAACTATGGCTACACCTTC	CASSSYGGNYGYTF
TRBV7-8	TRBJ1-1	once	.	TGTGCCAGCAGCTCCTCGGGGAACACTGAAGCTTTCTTT	CASSSSGNTEAFF
TRBV30	TRBJ1-4	.	.	TGTGCCTGGAGTAGAAGGGCGGGACTGTTTTTT	CAWSRRAGLFF
TRBV24-1	TRBJ2-1	.	TRBD2	TGTGCCACCAGTGCTTCGGGGGGGGGCAATGAGCAGTTCTTC	CATSASGGGNEQFF
TRBV28	TRBJ1-5	.	TRBD1	TGTGCCAGCAGTTTCGACAGGGCCCTAATGGGGCAGCCCCAGCATTTT	CASSFDRALMGQPQHF
TRBV6-5	TRBJ1-1	.	TRBD1	TGTGCCAGCAGAGAGACAGGGGCGCCTAACACTGAAGCTTTCTTT	CASRETGAPNTEAFF
TRBV6-5	TRBJ2-3	.	TRBD2	TGTGCCAGCAGCCCACTAGCGGGAGAGGCAGATACGCAGTATTTT	CASSPLAGEADTQYF
TRBV19	TRBJ1-1	.	TRBD1	TGTGCCAGTAGTATCCTGGGACAGGGGAGCACTGAAGCTTTCTTT	CASSILGQGSTEAFF
TRBV6-5	TRBJ2-3	.	.	TGTGCCAGCAGTTACTCTGGTGGCACTAGCACAGATACGCAGTATTTT	CASSYSGGTSTDTQYF
TRBV19	TRBJ1-1	.	.	TGTGCCAGTAGTATTCGGTCTTGGGCCTCGAACACTGAAGCTTTCTTT	CASSIRSWASNTEAFF
TRBV27	TRBJ1-6	.	.	TGTGCCAGCAGTTTACAATCCTATAATTCACCCCTCCACTTT	CASSLQSYNSPLHF
TRBV11-1	TRBJ2-7	.	.	TGTGCCAGCAGCGCTTCTAGCGCAGGCTACGAGCAGTACTTC	CASSASSAGYEQYF
TRBV4-1	TRBJ2-2	.	.	TGCGCCATCCAGCCCGGGCTTGACACCGGGGAGCTGTTTTTT	CAIQPGLDTGELFF
TRBV4-2	TRBJ1-2	.	.	TGTGCCAGCAGCCAAGATGAGTTTGGGAGGGTTGGTGGCTACACCTTC	CASSQDEFGRVGGYTF
TRBV4-1	TRBJ2-5	once	.	TGCGCCAGCAGCCAAGACCAGCGGGAAGAGACCCAGTACTTC	CASSQDQREETQYF
TRBV4-1	TRBJ2-3	.	TRBD1	TGCGCCAGCAGCCAAGGACGATCGAGACAGGGATCCACAGATACGCAGTATTTT	CASSQGRSRQGSTDTQYF
TRBV27	TRBJ2-7	.	.	TGTGCCAGCAGCCGAGGGGCCCTTAGCTCCTACGAGCAGTACTTC	CASSRGALSSYEQYF
TRBV25-1	TRBJ1-2	.	TRBD1	TGTGCCAGCGCGAATCCCTCGACAGGGAACTATGGCTACACCTTC	CASANPSTGNYGYTF
TRBV7-9	TRBJ2-5	.	.	TGTGCCAGCAGCTTGGGGGCGCCTGAACTCCACTTC	CASSLGAPELHF
TRBV6-1	TRBJ1-2	.	TRBD1	TGTGCCAGCAGTGAGTTCGGACAGGGGCGCTATGGCTACACCTTC	CASSEFGQGRYGYTF
TRBV5-8	TRBJ1-2	.	.	TGTGCCAGCAGCTTGCGGGCCTCCTATGGCTACACCTTC	CASSLRASYGYTF
TRBV5-8	TRBJ1-5	.	.	TGTGCCAGCTCCTCCGGGACTCATTTT	CASSSGTHF
TRBV6-5	TRBJ1-2	.	.	TGTGCCAGCAGAAAGGAAAACTATGGCTACACCTTC	CASRKENYGYTF
TRBV19	TRBJ1-1	.	.	TGTGCCAGTAGTCCGGGACTGAACACTGAAGCTTTCTTT	CASSPGLNTEAFF
TRBV19	TRBJ1-5	.	.	TGTGCCAGTAGTGGAGGTGGACTCTATAGCAATCAGCCCCAGCATTTT	CASSGGGLYSNQPQHF
TRBV19	TRBJ2-1	.	.	TGTGCCAGTAGTAAAGTAGTCTCCTCAACGCGACAGTTCTTC	CASSKVVSSTRQFF
TRBV11-2	TRBJ2-1	.	TRBD2	TGTGCCAGCAGCTTAGGAGTAGCGGGATTTTACAATGAGCAGTTCTTC	CASSLGVAGFYNEQFF
TRBV5-1	TRBJ1-1	.	.	TGCGCCAGCAGCTTGACACAGAACACTGAAGCTTTCTTT	CASSLTQNTEAFF
TRBV21-1	TRBJ2-7	once	.	TGTGCCAGCAGCAGCAGGGAAGTCGACGAGCAGTACTTC	CASSSREVDEQYF
TRBV5-8	TRBJ2-7	.	.	TGTGCCAGCAGCTTTAAGGTCGGAACCTACGAGCAGTACTTC	CASSFKVGTYEQYF
TRBV6-5	TRBJ1-1	.	.	TGTGCCAGCAGTTACATCCGGGGGGGGAACACTGAAGCTTTCTTT	CASSYIRGGNTEAFF
TRBV5-1	TRBJ1-6	.	TRBD1	TGCGCCAGCAGCTTGTTGGGGACAGGGGAGGCTTCACCCCTCCACTTT	CASSLLGTGEASPLHF
TRBV3-1/TRBV3-2	TRBJ1-2	.	TRBD1	TGTGCCAGCAGCTTCCCGGGACAGGCAAACTATGGCTACACCTTC	CASSFPGQANYGYTF
TRBV19	TRBJ2-1	.	.	TGTGCCAGTAGTTTGGGGCTTTTCCGCAATGAGCAGTTCTTC	CASSLGLFRNEQFF
TRBV6-1	TRBJ2-3	.	.	TGTGCCAGCAGTGACGCAGGGGCAATTTTTGATACGCAGTATTTT	CASSDAGAIFDTQYF
TRBV7-9	TRBJ2-2	.	TRBD1	TGTGCCAGCAGCCCGTCCGGGACAGGGGTGACCGGGGAGCTGTTTTTT	CASSPSGTGVTGELFF